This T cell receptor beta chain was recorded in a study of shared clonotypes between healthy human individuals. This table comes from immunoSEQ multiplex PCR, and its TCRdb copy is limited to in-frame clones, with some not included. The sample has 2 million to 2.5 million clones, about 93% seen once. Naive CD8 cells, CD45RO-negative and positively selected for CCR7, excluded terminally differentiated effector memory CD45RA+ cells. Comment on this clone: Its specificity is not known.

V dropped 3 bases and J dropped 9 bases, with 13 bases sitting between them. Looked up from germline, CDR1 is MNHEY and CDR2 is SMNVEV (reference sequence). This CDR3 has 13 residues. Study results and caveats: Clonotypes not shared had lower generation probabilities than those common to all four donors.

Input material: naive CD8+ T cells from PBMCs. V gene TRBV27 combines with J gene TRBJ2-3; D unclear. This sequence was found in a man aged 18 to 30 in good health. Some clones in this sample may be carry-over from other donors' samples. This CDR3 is CASSFYPLITQYF. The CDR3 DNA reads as TGTGCCAGCAGTTTCTACCCGCTGATAACGCAGTATTTT.